The 8 T cell receptor beta chains reported below all come from one sample, sequenced in a study of response to subunit inactivated influenza vaccine. In TCRdb, the RT-PCR reads were re-called with MiXCR into one record per CDR3 protein. The sample has some 550,000 distinct CDR3 sequences; roughly 23% are singletons. This sample was also put to use in a study of T cells expressing NK-cell markers. From that second work: Template switching by 5'RACE with UMIs generated the TCR beta cDNA.

The sample here was CD4+ T cells sorted from PBMCs, taken about 13 days after vaccination. The receptors derive from a man between 45 and 60 years old who received an inactivated influenza vaccine.

This clonotype was detected ten times or more. The V gene is TRBV5-6, the J gene TRBJ2-1, with D possibly being TRBD1 or TRBD2 (5 bases each). Germline values: CDR1 SGHDT, CDR2 YYEEEE. The CDR3 runs to 12 residues. V dropped 0 bases and J dropped 9 bases, with 7 bases sitting between them. CDR3 bases: TGTGCCAGCAGCTTGGCGAGGGGTGAGCAGTTCTTC. This translates into CASSLARGEQFF.

The table lists this clonotype with a few counts. This chain uses TRBV11-2 with TRBJ2-3, with TRBD1 as a possible D gene (7 bases). V was clipped by 5 bases and J by 6 bases, with 18 bases between them. Germline CDR1 and CDR2: SGHAT and FQNNGV. This CDR3 has 15 amino acids. CDR3 DNA: TGTGCCAGCAGCCGAGACAGGGTAGGAGGGGATACGCAGTATTTT. Protein: CASSRDRVGGDTQYF. Together with reference TRBV11-2 and TRBJ2-3, the CDR3 gives the full variable domain: EAGVAQSPRYKIIEKRQSVAFWCNPISGHATLYWYQQILGQGPKLLIQFQNNGVVDDSQLPKDRFSAERLKGVDSTLKIQPAKLEDSAVYLCASSRDRVGGDTQYFGPGTRLTVL.

The rearrangement links TRBV10-3 to TRBJ1-1; a weak D match, TRBD1 (5 bases). Germline assignment: CDR1 ENHRY and CDR2 SYGVKD. CDR3 length: 13 residues. With 8 bases removed from V and 4 bases from J, the gap between germline ends came to 14 bases. CDR3 sequence (DNA): TGTGCCATCTCATCAGGGTGGGCCACTGAAGCTTTCTTT. This gives the protein CAISSGWATEAFF.

This clonotype occurred a few times. J is TRBJ2-5 and V is TRBV11-2; a possible D gene is TRBD2 (5 bases). The CDR3 has 14 residues. Germline loops: CDR1 SGHAT, CDR2 FQNNGV. V lost 7 bases and J lost 2, with 14 bases in between. The CDR3 nucleotides read TGTGCCAGCACCCGGGCTAGCAGGCAAGAGACCCAGTACTTC. This gives the protein CASTRASRQETQYF.

In this sample, this clonotype turned up a few times. V and J are TRBV21-1 and TRBJ2-1. TRBV21-1 is assigned pseudogene status. The CDR3 covers 16 residues. The CDR3: CASSKVSPSSYNEQFF. Written as DNA, the CDR3 is TGTGCCAGCAGCAAAGTTTCCCCGAGCTCCTACAATGAGCAGTTCTTC.

The chain uses TRBV20-1 and TRBJ1-6, with a possible D match to TRBD1 (5 bases). The CDR3 has 16 residues. V lost 1 base and J lost 8, with 18 bases in between. Looked up from germline, CDR1 is DFQATT and CDR2 is SNEGSKA (reference sequence). As DNA, the CDR3 is TGCAGTGCTAGAGTCCCCGCGGGCCGGGGCGATTCACCCCTCCACTTT. Translation: CSARVPAGRGDSPLHF.

Note on this clonotype: Possible read error: a much larger clone is one base away. The gene calls are TRBV29-1 and TRBJ2-3; tentative D call: TRBD2 (6 bases). The V gene lost 4 bases and the J gene lost 4 bases, with 15 bases spanning the gap. This CDR3 is built from 14 residues. Per germline, CDR1 SQVTM and CDR2 ANQGSEA. The CDR3: CSVVAGPRADTQYF. The CDR3 coding sequence is TGCAGCGTTGTTGCGGGGCCGCGGGCAGATACGCAGTATTTT.

The chain combines TRBV7-9 with TRBJ1-5; D unresolved. V was pared by 5 bases and J by 2 bases, with 13 bases between. CDR1 and CDR2 (germline): SEHNR, FQNEAQ (reference sequence). This CDR3 is 15 amino acids long. The CDR3 spells CASSNPGTGNQPQHF. The CDR3 DNA follows: TGTGCCAGCAGCAACCCCGGAACGGGCAATCAGCCCCAGCATTTT.